The rows below give T cell receptor beta chains drawn from one sample of a study of immune heterogeneity within non-small cell lung tumors. TCRdb re-analysed the multiplex PCR reads in MiXCR, keeping a single row per CDR3 protein. The data contain 2,500 to 3,000 distinct CDR3 sequences, 26% of them singletons. The sample taken for sequencing was lung tumor tissue. Source of these receptors: a man in his 60s with non-small cell lung cancer. CDR3s include the opening cysteine and the closing phenylalanine or tryptophan. The order of the fields is CDR3 protein, V gene, D gene, clone size. The D gene is left open where the match is weak. Part of the rows lack a size; the others show once, few, many or a class for expanded clones.

CDR3 protein: CASSLGQTANEKLFF
V gene: TRBV11-2
D gene: TRBD1
clone size: -

CDR3 protein: CASSDGNYGYTF
V gene: TRBV6-5
D gene: -
clone size: -

CDR3 protein: CATSRDLGQARTEAFF
V gene: TRBV15
D gene: TRBD1
clone size: medium-sized

CDR3 protein: CASSYLNSPLHF
V gene: TRBV6-6
D gene: -
clone size: large

CDR3 protein: CATSRSGNSPLHF
V gene: TRBV24-1
D gene: -
clone size: medium-sized

CDR3 protein: CASSLGQANTEAFF
V gene: TRBV18
D gene: TRBD1
clone size: medium-sized

CDR3 protein: CASSPQGTSTDTQYF
V gene: TRBV18
D gene: -
clone size: -

CDR3 protein: CASSLFRGGDYNEQFF
V gene: TRBV5-6
D gene: -
clone size: medium-sized

CDR3 protein: CASSYGRDRDDNEQFF
V gene: TRBV6-1
D gene: TRBD1
clone size: medium-sized

CDR3 protein: CASRPLGDEQFF
V gene: TRBV2
D gene: -
clone size: large

CDR3 protein: CASARSFRTANTGELFF
V gene: TRBV6-1
D gene: -
clone size: medium-sized

CDR3 protein: CASSRPGGYQPQHF
V gene: TRBV4-1
D gene: -
clone size: medium-sized

CDR3 protein: CASSYSPGGNGYTF
V gene: TRBV6-2/TRBV6-3
D gene: -
clone size: once

CDR3 protein: CAISPTLTDTQYF
V gene: TRBV10-3
D gene: -
clone size: medium-sized

CDR3 protein: CATSRNRFGGEQFF
V gene: TRBV15
D gene: -
clone size: medium-sized